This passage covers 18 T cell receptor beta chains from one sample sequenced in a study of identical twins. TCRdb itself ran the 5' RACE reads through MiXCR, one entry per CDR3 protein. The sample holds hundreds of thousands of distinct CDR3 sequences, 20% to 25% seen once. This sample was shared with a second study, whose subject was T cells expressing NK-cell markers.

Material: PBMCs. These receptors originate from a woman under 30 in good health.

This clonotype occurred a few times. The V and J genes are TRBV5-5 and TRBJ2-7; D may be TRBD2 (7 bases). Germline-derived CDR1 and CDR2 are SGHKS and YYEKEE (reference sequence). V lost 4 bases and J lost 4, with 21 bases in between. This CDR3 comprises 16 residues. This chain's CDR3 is CASSIPSEGGTYEQYF. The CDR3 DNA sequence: TGTGCCAGCAGCATCCCTTCAGAGGGGGGGACTTACGAGCAGTACTTC.

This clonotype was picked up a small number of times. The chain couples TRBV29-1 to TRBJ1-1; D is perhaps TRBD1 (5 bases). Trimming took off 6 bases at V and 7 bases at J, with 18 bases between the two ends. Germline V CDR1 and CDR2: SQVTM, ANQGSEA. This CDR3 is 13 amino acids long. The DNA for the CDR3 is TGCAGCGTCCGAGTGGGGGGGGTCGGTGAAGCTTTCTTT. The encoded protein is CSVRVGGVGEAFF.

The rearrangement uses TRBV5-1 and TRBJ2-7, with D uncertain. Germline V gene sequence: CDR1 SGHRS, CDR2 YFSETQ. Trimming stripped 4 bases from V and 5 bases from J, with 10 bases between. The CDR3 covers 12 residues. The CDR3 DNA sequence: TGCGCCAGCAGCCGCGAAGGCGACGAGCAGTACTTC. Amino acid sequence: CASSREGDEQYF.

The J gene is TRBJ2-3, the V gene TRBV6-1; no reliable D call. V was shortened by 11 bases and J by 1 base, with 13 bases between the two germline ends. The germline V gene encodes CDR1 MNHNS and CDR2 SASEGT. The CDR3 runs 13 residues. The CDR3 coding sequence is TGTGCCGGAAAAGCGCCGGGCACAGATACGCAGTATTTT. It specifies CAGKAPGTDTQYF.

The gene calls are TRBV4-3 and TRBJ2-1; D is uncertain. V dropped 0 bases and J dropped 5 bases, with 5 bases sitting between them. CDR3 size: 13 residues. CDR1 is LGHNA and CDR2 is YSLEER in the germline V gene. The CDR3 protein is CASSQETNNEQFF. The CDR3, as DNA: TGCGCCAGCAGCCAAGAGACCAACAATGAGCAGTTCTTC.

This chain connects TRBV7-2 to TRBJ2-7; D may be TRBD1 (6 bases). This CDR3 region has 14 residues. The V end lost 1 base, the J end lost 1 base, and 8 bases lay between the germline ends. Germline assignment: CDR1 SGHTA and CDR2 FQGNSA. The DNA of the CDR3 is TGTGCCAGCAGCTTAGATGGACAGTCCTACGAGCAGTACTTC. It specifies CASSLDGQSYEQYF.

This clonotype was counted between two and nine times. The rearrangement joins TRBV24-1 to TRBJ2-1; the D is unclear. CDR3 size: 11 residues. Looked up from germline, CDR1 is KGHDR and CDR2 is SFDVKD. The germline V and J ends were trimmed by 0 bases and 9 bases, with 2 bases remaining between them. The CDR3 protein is CATSDLVEQFF. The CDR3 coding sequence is TGTGCCACCAGTGATTTGGTTGAGCAGTTCTTC.

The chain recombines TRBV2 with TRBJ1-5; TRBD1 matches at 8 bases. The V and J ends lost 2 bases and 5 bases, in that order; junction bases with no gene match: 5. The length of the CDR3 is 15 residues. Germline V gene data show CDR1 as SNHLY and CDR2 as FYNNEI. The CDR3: CASSEWGQVYQPQHF. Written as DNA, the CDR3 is TGTGCCAGCAGTGAATGGGGACAGGTATATCAGCCCCAGCATTTT.

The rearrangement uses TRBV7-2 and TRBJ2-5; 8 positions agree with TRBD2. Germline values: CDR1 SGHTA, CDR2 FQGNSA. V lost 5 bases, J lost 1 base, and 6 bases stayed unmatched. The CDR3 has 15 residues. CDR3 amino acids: CASSQRAGVQETQYF. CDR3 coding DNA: TGTGCCAGCAGCCAGAGAGCGGGGGTCCAAGAGACCCAGTACTTC.

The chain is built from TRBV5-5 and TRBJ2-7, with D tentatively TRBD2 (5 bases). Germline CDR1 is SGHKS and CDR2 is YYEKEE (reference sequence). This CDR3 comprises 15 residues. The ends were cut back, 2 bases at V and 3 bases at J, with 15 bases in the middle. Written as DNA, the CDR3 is TGTGCCAGCAGCTTCGAGCGAGGGAGAGGCTACGAGCAGTACTTC. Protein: CASSFERGRGYEQYF.

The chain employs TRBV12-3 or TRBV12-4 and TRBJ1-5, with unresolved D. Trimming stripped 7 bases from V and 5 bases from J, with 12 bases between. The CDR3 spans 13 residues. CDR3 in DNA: TGTGCCAGCACCTGGACGGGAGATCAGCCCCAGCATTTT. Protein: CASTWTGDQPQHF.

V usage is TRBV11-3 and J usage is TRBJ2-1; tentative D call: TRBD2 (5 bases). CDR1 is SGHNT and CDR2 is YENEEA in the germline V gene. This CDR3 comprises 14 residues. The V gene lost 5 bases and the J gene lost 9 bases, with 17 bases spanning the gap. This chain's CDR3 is CASSPPGERGEQFF. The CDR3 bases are TGTGCCAGCAGCCCACCTGGGGAGAGAGGTGAGCAGTTCTTC.

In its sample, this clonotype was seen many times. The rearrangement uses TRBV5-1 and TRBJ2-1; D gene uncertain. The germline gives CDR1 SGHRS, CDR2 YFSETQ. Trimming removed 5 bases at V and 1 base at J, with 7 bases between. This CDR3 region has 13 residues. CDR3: CASRGNSYNEQFF. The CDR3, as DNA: TGCGCCAGCAGGGGGAATTCCTACAATGAGCAGTTCTTC.

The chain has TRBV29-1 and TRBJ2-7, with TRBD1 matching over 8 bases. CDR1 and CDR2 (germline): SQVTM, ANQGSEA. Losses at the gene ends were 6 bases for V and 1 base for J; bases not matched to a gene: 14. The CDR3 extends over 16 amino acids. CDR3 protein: CSVAHRRGRGSYEQYF. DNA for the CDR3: TGCAGCGTCGCTCACCGCAGGGGGCGTGGGTCCTACGAGCAGTACTTC.

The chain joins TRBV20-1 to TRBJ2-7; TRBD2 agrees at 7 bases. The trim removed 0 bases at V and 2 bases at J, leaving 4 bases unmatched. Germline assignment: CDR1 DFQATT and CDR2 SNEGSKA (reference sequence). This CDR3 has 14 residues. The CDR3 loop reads CSARDSGLTYEQYF. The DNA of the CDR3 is TGCAGTGCTAGAGATAGCGGGCTGACCTACGAGCAGTACTTC.

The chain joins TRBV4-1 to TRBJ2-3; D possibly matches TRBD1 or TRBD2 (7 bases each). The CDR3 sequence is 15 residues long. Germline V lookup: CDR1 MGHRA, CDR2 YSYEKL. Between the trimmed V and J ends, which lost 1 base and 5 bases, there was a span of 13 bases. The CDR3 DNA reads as TGCGCCAGCAGCCAAGGGGGACAGCGGGGAGATACGCAGTATTTT. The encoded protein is CASSQGGQRGDTQYF.

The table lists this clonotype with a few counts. The CDR3 DNA reads TGCGCCAGCGTATTAATCGTGGGGGGTGAAGCTTTCTTT. Protein product: CASVLIVGGEAFF. V usage is TRBV10-2 and J usage is TRBJ1-1; D is possibly TRBD1 (5 bases). There are 13 residues in the CDR3. V shed 8 bases and J shed 7 bases, with 17 bases lying between them. Germline V gene data show CDR1 as WSHSY and CDR2 as SAAADI.

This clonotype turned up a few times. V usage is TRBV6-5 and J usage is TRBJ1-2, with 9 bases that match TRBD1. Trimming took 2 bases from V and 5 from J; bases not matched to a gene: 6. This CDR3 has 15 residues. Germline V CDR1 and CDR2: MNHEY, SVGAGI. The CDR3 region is CASSYGTGIMYGYTF. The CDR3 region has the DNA TGTGCCAGCAGTTACGGGACAGGGATAATGTATGGCTACACCTTC.